The 19 T cell receptor beta chains reported below all come from one sample, sequenced in a study of naive and memory T cell subsets. The beta constant-region primer was an equimolar mix of two oligonucleotides covering TRBC1 and TRBC2. Nested alpha and beta constant-region primers with the SP2 primer drove four PCR rounds on ligated cDNA. TCRdb used MiXCR to reprocess the UMI-ligation and nested PCR reads, holding one entry per CDR3 protein. This sample has some 80,000 distinct CDR3 sequences; 8% to 9.5% occur once, and the top ten carry 1.2%. Sequences were obtained from naive CD8+ T cells from blood. Receptors were obtained from a human donor in good health.

As to this clonotype: This may be a read error, as it is one base from a much larger clone. The chain links TRBV7-9 to TRBJ1-5, with D possibly TRBD1 on 5 matching bases. The CDR3 totals 12 residues. CDR1 is SEHNR, CDR2 FQNEAQ, per germline (reference sequence). V lost 5 bases and J 6 bases, leaving 8 bases between the germline ends. The CDR3 loop reads CASSTGGQPQHF. The CDR3 DNA is TGTGCCAGCAGCACAGGCGGTCAGCCCCAGCATTTT.

The rearrangement links TRBV7-2 to TRBJ1-6; the D gene is possibly TRBD1 (5 bases). The V gene lost 1 base and the J gene lost 6 bases, with 10 bases spanning the gap. Germline V gives CDR1 SGHTA, CDR2 FQGNSA. This CDR3 region has 15 residues. The CDR3 region is CASSLGWGGNSPLHF. The CDR3 DNA reads as TGTGCCAGCAGCTTAGGATGGGGGGGTAATTCACCCCTCCACTTT.

This clonotype was observed at least ten times. V gene TRBV14 combines with J gene TRBJ1-4; maybe TRBD1 (6 bases). Germline loops: CDR1 SGHDN, CDR2 FVKESK. Trimming took 2 bases from V and 6 from J, leaving 13 bases between them. The CDR3 sequence is 15 residues long. CDR3 loop: CASSQRVSGDEKLFF. Here the CDR3 DNA reads TGTGCCAGCAGCCAACGGGTCTCAGGGGATGAAAAACTGTTTTTT.

The V gene is TRBV27, the J gene TRBJ2-1; 14 bases line up with TRBD2. V shed 4 bases and J 7 bases; nucleotides not matched to a gene: 3. The CDR3 totals 15 residues. Per the germline V gene, CDR1 is MNHEY and CDR2 is SMNVEV (reference sequence). This CDR3 reads CASSYGTSGGNEQFF. CDR3 coding DNA: TGTGCCAGCAGTTATGGGACTAGCGGGGGTAATGAGCAGTTCTTC.

The chain combines TRBV20-1 with TRBJ1-1, with D uncertain. The V gene lost 1 base and the J gene lost 0 bases, with 9 bases spanning the gap. Germline loops: CDR1 DFQATT, CDR2 SNEGSKA (reference sequence). The CDR3 runs 14 residues. The CDR3 region has the DNA TGCAGTGCTAGAGCGGTCTACATGAACACTGAAGCTTTCTTT. Protein sequence: CSARAVYMNTEAFF.

The V and J genes are TRBV29-1 and TRBJ2-7; a possible D gene is TRBD2 (6 bases). The length of the CDR3 is 14 residues. Deletions cut 8 bases from V and 4 bases from J, with 21 bases between. The germline V gene encodes CDR1 SQVTM and CDR2 ANQGSEA. The CDR3 is CSIGGEELGYEQYF. In nucleotides, the CDR3 is TGCAGCATCGGCGGGGAGGAACTGGGATACGAGCAGTACTTC.

This clonotype has more than one count but fewer than ten. The chain links TRBV7-6 to TRBJ2-5; 8 bases are a match to TRBD2. The J segment lost 2 bases and the V segment lost 1 base, leaving 6 bases of the junction unmatched. Per the germline V gene, CDR1 is SGHVS and CDR2 is FNYEAQ. The CDR3 has 16 amino acids. The CDR3 DNA is TGTGCCAGCAGCTTAGTTCACGGGAGGGAACAAGAGACCCAGTACTTC. This sequence encodes CASSLVHGREQETQYF.

The chain has TRBV27 and TRBJ2-7; TRBD2 agrees at 12 bases. The V segment lost 5 bases and the J segment 5 bases; nucleotides outside the gene matches: 4. This CDR3 has 14 amino acids. CDR1 MNHEY and CDR2 SMNVEV come from the germline V gene (reference sequence). CDR3 nucleotide sequence: TGTGCCAGCAGTGATAGACTAGCGGGAGACGAGCAGTACTTC. This encodes CASSDRLAGDEQYF.

At least ten counts were recorded for this clonotype. The V gene is TRBV11-2, the J gene TRBJ1-1, with D possibly matching TRBD1 (5 bases). The germline gives CDR1 SGHAT, CDR2 FQNNGV. The ends were cut back, 3 bases at V and 4 bases at J, with 15 bases in the middle. The CDR3 is 15 residues long. In DNA, the CDR3 is TGTGCCAGCAGCTTGGGGGGTGGTACGACCACTGAAGCTTTCTTT. Protein sequence: CASSLGGGTTTEAFF.

This clonotype came up a few times. The gene calls are TRBV7-2 and TRBJ1-4; TRBD1 matches at 9 bases. The CDR3 extends over 15 amino acids. Losses at the gene ends were 6 bases for V and 7 bases for J; bases not matched to a gene: 9. Looked up from germline, CDR1 is SGHTA and CDR2 is FQGNSA. The CDR3 region has the DNA TGTGCCAGCAGATTAAACAGGGGGCACGGTGAAAAACTGTTTTTT. Protein: CASRLNRGHGEKLFF.

This chain links TRBV9 with TRBJ2-2, with 15 bases lining up with TRBD2. Germline V gene data show CDR1 as SGDLS and CDR2 as YYNGEE. V was clipped by 2 bases and J by 4 bases; unmatched bases: 6. This CDR3 has 18 amino acids. This CDR3 reads CASSVRTSGRAITGELFF. Written as DNA, the CDR3 is TGTGCCAGCAGCGTCCGGACTAGCGGGAGGGCCATCACCGGGGAGCTGTTTTTT.

This clonotype was picked up many times. V is TRBV27 and J is TRBJ2-7; D is perhaps TRBD2 (6 bases). V gave up 5 bases and J gave up 1 base, with 21 bases separating them. There are 17 residues in the CDR3. Germline-derived CDR1 and CDR2 are MNHEY and SMNVEV (reference sequence). This CDR3 is CASSPSASAYRSYEQYF. The CDR3 nucleotides read TGTGCCAGCAGTCCCTCGGCTAGCGCGTACAGATCCTACGAGCAGTACTTC.

Only a few counts were recorded for this clonotype. The rearrangement uses TRBV6-2 or TRBV6-3 and TRBJ1-1; D ambiguous. From germline, CDR1 is MNHEY and CDR2 SVGEGT. This CDR3 is built from 15 residues. V gave up 0 bases and J gave up 5 bases, with 13 bases separating them. The CDR3 coding sequence is TGTGCCAGCAGTTACTCCCTTCTGCGAACAACTGAAGCTTTCTTT. Its protein product is CASSYSLLRTTEAFF.

The rearrangement uses TRBV5-6 and TRBJ1-4; tentatively, D is TRBD1 (5 bases). The germline gives CDR1 SGHDT, CDR2 YYEEEE. Trimming took off 0 bases at V and 7 bases at J, with 13 bases between the two ends. The CDR3 covers 15 residues. The CDR3 nucleotides are TGTGCCAGCAGCTTGGATCTCGGCGGGGGTGAAAAACTGTTTTTT. Its translation is CASSLDLGGGEKLFF. The entire variable domain, with the rest obtained from reference TRBV5-6 and TRBJ1-4, is as follows: DAGVTQSPTHLIKTRGQQVTLRCSPKSGHDTVSWYQQALGQGPQFIFQYYEEEERQRGNFPDRFSGHQFPNYSSELNVNALLLGDSALYLCASSLDLGGGEKLFFGSGTQLSVL.

The chain recombines TRBV27 with TRBJ2-5; possibly TRBD2 for D (6 bases). V lost 2 bases and J 5 bases, leaving 24 bases between the germline ends. The CDR3 loop spans 18 amino acids. CDR1 is MNHEY and CDR2 is SMNVEV in the germline V gene (reference sequence). The CDR3 DNA reads as TGTGCCAGCAGTTTAATGATGGGGTCGGGAGTCGGCGATGAGACCCAGTACTTC. It codes for CASSLMMGSGVGDETQYF.

This clonotype has a handful of counts. The chain links TRBV3-1 to TRBJ1-5, with D unresolved. CDR1 LGHDT and CDR2 YNNKEL come from the germline V gene (reference sequence). V was clipped by 0 bases and J by 4 bases, with 7 bases between them. The CDR3 has 14 amino acids. CDR3 sequence reads: CASSQDRSNQPQHF. The CDR3 DNA reads as TGTGCCAGCAGCCAAGACAGGTCAAATCAGCCCCAGCATTTT.

The V and J genes are TRBV29-1 and TRBJ2-1, with a tentative D call TRBD2 (6 bases). The length of the CDR3 is 15 residues. From germline, CDR1 is SQVTM and CDR2 ANQGSEA. V was clipped by 0 bases and J by 9 bases, with 18 bases between them. The DNA for the CDR3 is TGCAGCGTTGAAGAGAGAGGGAGGACTACACGTGAGCAGTTCTTC. Translating gives CSVEERGRTTREQFF.

V usage is TRBV7-6 and J usage is TRBJ1-1; TRBD1 aligns across 7 bases. Unmatched junction bases numbered 10, after V lost 5 bases and J lost 7 bases. Germline-derived CDR1 and CDR2 are SGHVS and FNYEAQ. The CDR3 has 14 amino acids. CDR3 sequence reads: CASSLQTGPIEAFF. CDR3 in DNA: TGTGCCAGCAGCCTTCAGACAGGGCCAATTGAAGCTTTCTTT.

The sample holds many counts of this clonotype. The chain combines TRBV4-3 with TRBJ2-6; D assignment may be TRBD1 or TRBD2 (5 bases each). This CDR3 contains 19 residues. Trimming cost V 0 bases and J 0 bases, with 15 bases left between them. Looked up from germline, CDR1 is LGHNA and CDR2 is YSLEER. The DNA of the CDR3 is TGCGCCAGCAGCCAAGATCCGGGGACCACAGACTCTGGGGCCAACGTCCTGACTTTC. Translated: CASSQDPGTTDSGANVLTF.